This is a list of T cell receptor beta chains from one sample in a study of beta chain features in type 1 diabetes. Here immunoSEQ multiplex PCR was the method, and the copy in TCRdb shows in-frame clones only, minus some. The data hold 900,000 or so clones, with 17% observed a single time. The specimen was naive CD4+ T cells from blood. These TCRs come from a woman aged 18-29 years in good health. Each CDR3 is given with its conserved first and last residue. The D gene is left open where the match is weak. Clone size is stated in some rows and not others, as once, few, many or a class when expanded.

>TRBV7-2|TRBD2|.|TRBJ2-3
TGTGCCAGCAGCCGTAGCGGGAAGGCAGATACGCAGTATTTT
CASSRSGKADTQYF
>TRBV19|.|.|TRBJ2-6
TGTGCCAGTAGTATAGAAGTTGTGCGGTCTGGGGCCAACGTCCTGACTTTC
CASSIEVVRSGANVLTF
>TRBV28|.|many|TRBJ2-4
TGTGCCAGCAGTGGGAACATTCAGTACTTC
CASSGNIQYF
>TRBV14|.|many|TRBJ2-5
TGTGCCAGCAGCCAAGTATCCAGGCTGGTGTACTTC
CASSQVSRLVYF
>TRBV7-9|.|few|TRBJ2-7
TGTGCCAGCAGCTCCCGCGGAGGACTTAGCTCCTACGAGCAGTACTTC
CASSSRGGLSSYEQYF
>TRBV5-6|.|few|TRBJ2-5
TGTGCCAGCACTAAACGGGTTCGGGGGAGTACAGAGACCCAGTACTTC
CASTKRVRGSTETQYF
>TRBV6-5|.|few|TRBJ2-1
TGTGCCAGCAGTCAGGGGAATGAGCAGTTCTTC
CASSQGNEQFF
>TRBV7-2|TRBD2|.|TRBJ2-3
TGTGCCAGCAGCTCCCTGGGACTAGCATCAGATACGCAGTATTTT
CASSSLGLASDTQYF
>TRBV7-3|.|few|TRBJ2-1
TGTGCCAGCAGCCCCGACGGCAATGAGCAGTTCTTC
CASSPDGNEQFF
>TRBV11-2|.|.|TRBJ2-5
TGTGCCAGCAGCCCAGGGGGGGAGGGTGCGTACTTC
CASSPGGEGAYF
>TRBV28|TRBD2|few|TRBJ2-5
TGTGCCAGCAGTTTTATTTCGTCGGGAGGGCGGGAGACCCAGTACTTC
CASSFISSGGRETQYF
>TRBV7-3|.|.|TRBJ2-2
TGTGCCAGCAGCTTAAAATCCGCATTCCCCGGGGAGCTGTTTTTT
CASSLKSAFPGELFF
>TRBV29-1|.|.|TRBJ1-1
TGCAGCGTTGGGCGGGGGGGGATCACTGAAGCTTTCTTT
CSVGRGGITEAFF
>TRBV4-1|TRBD2|.|TRBJ2-1
TGCGCCAGCAGCCAAGAGGGTAGCGGGAGGGCCCGGGAGCAGTTCTTC
CASSQEGSGRAREQFF
>TRBV7-2|.|.|TRBJ2-3
TGTGCCAGCAGACCAAGCGGTTCCGGACCCGATACGCAGTATTTT
CASRPSGSGPDTQYF
>TRBV18|.|once|TRBJ2-3
TGTGCCAGCTCACCACCGTCCGTAGATACGCAGTATTTT
CASSPPSVDTQYF
>TRBV28|TRBD2|few|TRBJ2-1
TGTGCCAGCAGTTCTTATCGTCCTAGCGGGAGGGGGTACAATGAGCAGTTCTTC
CASSSYRPSGRGYNEQFF
>TRBV11-2|TRBD2|.|TRBJ2-1
TGTGCCAGCAGCTTAGCTGGGGTAGCGGGCAATGAGCAGTTCTTC
CASSLAGVAGNEQFF
>TRBV5-1|.|.|TRBJ2-3
TGCGCCAGCAGCTTTGGCGGGATCACAGATACGCAGTATTTT
CASSFGGITDTQYF
>TRBV4-3|.|.|TRBJ2-5
TGCGCCAGCAGCCAAGATCCCTTGGAGACCCAGTACTTC
CASSQDPLETQYF
>TRBV28|.|few|TRBJ2-1
TGTGCCAGCAGTTCTTTCAATGAGCAGTTCTTC
CASSSFNEQFF
>TRBV28|.|.|TRBJ1-2
TGTGCCAGCAGTTCACAGGGAGTCTCGTATGGCTACACCTTC
CASSSQGVSYGYTF
>TRBV7-9|.|few|TRBJ1-4
TGTGCCAGCAGCCGATCCGGGGGGGTTAATGAAAAACTGTTTTTT
CASSRSGGVNEKLFF
>TRBV7-6|.|few|TRBJ1-1
TGTGCCAGCAGACTAACAGGGAACACTGAAGCTTTCTTT
CASRLTGNTEAFF
>TRBV5-1|TRBD2|.|TRBJ2-1
TGCGCCAGCAGCTTGGCCCCAGCGGGAGGTTCCTACAATGAGCAGTTCTTC
CASSLAPAGGSYNEQFF
>TRBV18|.|few|TRBJ2-4
TGTGCCAGCTCAACGATCCCGGGCTCAGCGGACATTCAGTACTTC
CASSTIPGSADIQYF
>TRBV28|.|few|TRBJ2-5
TGTGCCAGCAGGAACTCAGGACTCCAAGAGACCCAGTACTTC
CASRNSGLQETQYF
>TRBV28|TRBD2|.|TRBJ2-7
TGTGCCAGCAGTTTTGCCCGAGGACTAGCTTGGGAGCAGTACTTC
CASSFARGLAWEQYF
>TRBV27|.|.|TRBJ2-7
TGTGCCAGCAGTTTAGGGACGAATCTTTTCTACGAGCAGTACTTC
CASSLGTNLFYEQYF
>TRBV10-3|.|.|TRBJ1-4
TGTGCCACCAGCAGCCAGAAAAAACTGTTTTTT
CATSSQKKLFF
>TRBV7-9|.|.|TRBJ2-1
TGTGCCAGCATCCCGCCCGGGTCCTCCTACAATGAGCAGTTCTTC
CASIPPGSSYNEQFF
>TRBV4-3|TRBD2|few|TRBJ2-7
TGCGCCAGCAGCCAGGTAGCGGGAGTGGCTCACGAGCAGTACTTC
CASSQVAGVAHEQYF
>TRBV6-1|.|few|TRBJ1-2
TGTGCCAGCAGCACCTCTCGGGGCGAGCACTATGGCTACACCTTC
CASSTSRGEHYGYTF
>TRBV6-1|.|few|TRBJ2-1
TGTGCCAGCATTCGTTGGGGGAATTCGGGGGATGAGCAGTTCTTC
CASIRWGNSGDEQFF
>TRBV5-1|TRBD2|few|TRBJ2-3
TGCGCCAGCAGCCGAACATACCCCTCTAGCGGGAGCATCGGGACAGATACGCAGTATTTT
CASSRTYPSSGSIGTDTQYF
>TRBV10-3|.|.|TRBJ2-1
TGTGCCATCAGTGAGCGAGAGCGCAATGAGCAGTTCTTC
CAISERERNEQFF
>TRBV19|TRBD2|few|TRBJ2-7
TGTGCCAGTAGACAATCTAGCGGGAGTGTTGGTTTCGAGCAGTACTTC
CASRQSSGSVGFEQYF
>TRBV19|.|few|TRBJ2-5
TGTGCCAGTAGTATCCGGGTCGGGATAGAGACCCAGTACTTC
CASSIRVGIETQYF
>TRBV7-6|.|.|TRBJ2-2
TGTGCCAGCAGCCGCACCGGGGAGCTGTTTTTT
CASSRTGELFF
>TRBV7-8|.|few|TRBJ2-2
TGTGCCAGCAGCTTTAAGCGACAGAACACCGGGGAGCTGTTTTTT
CASSFKRQNTGELFF
>TRBV7-9|.|.|TRBJ2-3
TGTGCCAGCAGCCCAATAAGGACGCAGTATTTT
CASSPIRTQYF
>TRBV4-3|.|once|TRBJ1-1
TGCGCCAGCAGCCAAGATCGACAAAGGAACACTGAAGCTTTCTTT
CASSQDRQRNTEAFF
>TRBV11-3|.|.|TRBJ2-7
TGTGCCAGCAGCTTGGCGGGGACGAGCGAGCAGTACTTC
CASSLAGTSEQYF
>TRBV6-5|.|few|TRBJ2-7
TGTGCCAGCAGTTACTCAATCACGGGGCCCTACGAGCAGTACTTC
CASSYSITGPYEQYF
>TRBV28|TRBD1|few|TRBJ2-7
TGTGCCAGCACCGTGGACAGGCGGTCCTACGAGCAGTACTTC
CASTVDRRSYEQYF
>TRBV11-3|.|.|TRBJ2-4
TGTGCCAGCAGCTCAAGAGGAGGTCCCCAGAGGGACATTCAGTACTTC
CASSSRGGPQRDIQYF
>TRBV6-5|TRBD1|few|TRBJ1-1
TGTGCCAGCAGACTGACAGGGAACGCTGAAGCTTTCTTT
CASRLTGNAEAFF
>TRBV6-5|.|.|TRBJ1-2
TGTGCCAGCAGTCACCTCAGCCCGCTAAACTATGGCTACACCTTC
CASSHLSPLNYGYTF
>TRBV5-4|TRBD1|.|TRBJ1-1
TGTGCCAGCAGCTTACCCCCGGGACAGTACACTGAAGCTTTCTTT
CASSLPPGQYTEAFF
>TRBV7-3|.|.|TRBJ2-2
TGTGCCAGCAGCTTAGTGCACACCGGGGAGCTGTTTTTT
CASSLVHTGELFF
>TRBV2|.|few|TRBJ2-7
TGTGCCAGCAGTGATTGGGTTTACGAGCAGTACTTC
CASSDWVYEQYF
>TRBV2|TRBD1|.|TRBJ2-4
TGTGCCAGCAGGACGGGACAGGGCCCCAAAAACATTCAGTACTTC
CASRTGQGPKNIQYF
>TRBV2|.|few|TRBJ2-3
TGTGCCAGCAGTGGACTAGTGCTTACAGATACGCAGTATTTT
CASSGLVLTDTQYF
>TRBV18|.|.|TRBJ1-2
TGTGCCAGCTCACCCTCTCACCAAAAGGGAGCCTTCAGCTATGGCTACACCTTC
CASSPSHQKGAFSYGYTF
>TRBV9|.|few|TRBJ2-3
TGTGCCAGCAGCGTCCGAACAGCCACAGATACGCAGTATTTT
CASSVRTATDTQYF
>TRBV18|.|few|TRBJ2-7
TGTGCCAGCTCACCACTAATGTCAAGGGTTACCTACGAGCAGTACTTC
CASSPLMSRVTYEQYF